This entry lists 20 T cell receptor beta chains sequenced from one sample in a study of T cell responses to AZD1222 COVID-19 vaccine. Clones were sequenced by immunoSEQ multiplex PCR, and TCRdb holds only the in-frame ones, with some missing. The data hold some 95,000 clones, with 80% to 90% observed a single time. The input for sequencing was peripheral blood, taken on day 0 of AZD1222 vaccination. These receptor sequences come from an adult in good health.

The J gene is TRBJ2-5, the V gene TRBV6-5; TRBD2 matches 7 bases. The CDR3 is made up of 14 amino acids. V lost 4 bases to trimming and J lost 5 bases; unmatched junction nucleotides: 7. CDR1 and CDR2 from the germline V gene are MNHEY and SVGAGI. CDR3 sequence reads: CASSSGLVGETQYF. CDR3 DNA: TGTGCCAGCAGTTCCGGACTAGTCGGTGAGACCCAGTACTTC.

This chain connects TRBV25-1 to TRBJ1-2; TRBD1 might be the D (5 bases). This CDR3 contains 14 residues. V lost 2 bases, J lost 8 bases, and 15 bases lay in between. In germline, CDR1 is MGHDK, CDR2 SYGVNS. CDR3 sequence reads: CASSEPGDRLGYTF. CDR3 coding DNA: TGTGCCAGCAGTGAACCCGGGGACCGGCTAGGCTACACCTTC.

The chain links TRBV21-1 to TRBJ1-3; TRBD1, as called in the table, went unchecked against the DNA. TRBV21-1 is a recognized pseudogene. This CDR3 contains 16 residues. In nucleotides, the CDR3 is TGTGCCAGCAACGACAGGGGGATTGGGTCTGGAAACACCATATATTTT. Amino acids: CASNDRGIGSGNTIYF.

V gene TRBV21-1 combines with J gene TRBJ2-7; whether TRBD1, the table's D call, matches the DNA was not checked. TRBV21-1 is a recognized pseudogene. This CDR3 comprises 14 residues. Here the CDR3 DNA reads TGTGCCAGCAGCAAAGAGGGGACAGGGGGCGAGCAGTACTTC. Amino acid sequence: CASSKEGTGGEQYF.

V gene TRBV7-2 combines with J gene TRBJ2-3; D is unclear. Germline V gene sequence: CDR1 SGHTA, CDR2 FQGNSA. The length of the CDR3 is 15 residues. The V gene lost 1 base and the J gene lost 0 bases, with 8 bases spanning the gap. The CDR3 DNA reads TGTGCCAGCAGCTTAGACTATCTTAGCACAGATACGCAGTATTTT. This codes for CASSLDYLSTDTQYF.

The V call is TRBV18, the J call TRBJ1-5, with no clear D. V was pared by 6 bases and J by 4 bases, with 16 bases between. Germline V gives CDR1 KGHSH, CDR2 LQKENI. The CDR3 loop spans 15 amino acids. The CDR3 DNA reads TGTGCCAGCTCCCAGGCCGGTGGCTTAAATCAGCCCCAGCATTTT. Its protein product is CASSQAGGLNQPQHF.

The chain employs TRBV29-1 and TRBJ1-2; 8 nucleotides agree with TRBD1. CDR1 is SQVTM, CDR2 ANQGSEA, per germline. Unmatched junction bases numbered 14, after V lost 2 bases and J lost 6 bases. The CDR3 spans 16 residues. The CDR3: CSVENANSQGAHGYTF. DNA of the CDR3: TGCAGCGTTGAAAACGCGAATTCTCAGGGGGCGCATGGCTACACCTTC.

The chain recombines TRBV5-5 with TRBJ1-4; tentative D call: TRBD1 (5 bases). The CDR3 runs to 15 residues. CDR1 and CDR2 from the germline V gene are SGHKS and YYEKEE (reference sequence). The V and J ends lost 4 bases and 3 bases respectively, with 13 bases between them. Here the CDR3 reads CASSLRDLPNEKLFF. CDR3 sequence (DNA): TGTGCCAGCAGCCTCAGGGACTTACCTAATGAAAAACTGTTTTTT.

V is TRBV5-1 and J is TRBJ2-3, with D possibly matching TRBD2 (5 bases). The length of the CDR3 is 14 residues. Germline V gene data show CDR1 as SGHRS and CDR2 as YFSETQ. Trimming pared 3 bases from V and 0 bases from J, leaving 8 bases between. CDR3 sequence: CASSWWTSTDTQYF. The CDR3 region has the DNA TGCGCCAGCAGCTGGTGGACTAGCACAGATACGCAGTATTTT.

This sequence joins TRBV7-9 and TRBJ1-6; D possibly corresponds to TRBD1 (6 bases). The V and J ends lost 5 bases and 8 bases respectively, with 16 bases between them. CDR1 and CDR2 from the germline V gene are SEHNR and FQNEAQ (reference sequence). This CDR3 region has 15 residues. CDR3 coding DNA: TGTGCCAGCAGCCCCCCACAGGGTTGGGATTCACCCCTCCACTTT. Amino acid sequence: CASSPPQGWDSPLHF.

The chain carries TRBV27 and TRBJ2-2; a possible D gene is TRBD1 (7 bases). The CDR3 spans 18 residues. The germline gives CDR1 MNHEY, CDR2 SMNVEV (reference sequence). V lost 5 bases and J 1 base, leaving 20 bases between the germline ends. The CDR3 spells CASSIRPQGGMNTGELFF. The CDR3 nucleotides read TGTGCCAGCAGTATCCGCCCCCAGGGGGGAATGAACACCGGGGAGCTGTTTTTT.

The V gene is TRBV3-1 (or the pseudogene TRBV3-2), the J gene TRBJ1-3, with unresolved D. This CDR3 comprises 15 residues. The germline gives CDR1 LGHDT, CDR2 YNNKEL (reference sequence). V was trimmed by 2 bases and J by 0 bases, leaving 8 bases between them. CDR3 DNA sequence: TGTGCCAGCAGCCAATCGGTCTACTCTGGAAACACCATATATTTT. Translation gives CASSQSVYSGNTIYF.

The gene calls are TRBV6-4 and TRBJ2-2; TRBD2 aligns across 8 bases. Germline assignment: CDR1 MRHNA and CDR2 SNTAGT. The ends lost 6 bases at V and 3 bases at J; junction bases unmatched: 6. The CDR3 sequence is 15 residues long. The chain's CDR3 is CASSLSGSDTGELFF. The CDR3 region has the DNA TGTGCCAGCAGCTTAAGCGGGAGTGACACCGGGGAGCTGTTTTTT.

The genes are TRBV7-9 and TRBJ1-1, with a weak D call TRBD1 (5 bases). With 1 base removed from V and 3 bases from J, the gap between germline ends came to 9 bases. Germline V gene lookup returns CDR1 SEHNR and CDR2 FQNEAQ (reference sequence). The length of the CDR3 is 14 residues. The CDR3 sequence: CASSLVGADTEAFF. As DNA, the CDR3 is TGTGCCAGCAGCTTAGTAGGGGCTGACACTGAAGCTTTCTTT.

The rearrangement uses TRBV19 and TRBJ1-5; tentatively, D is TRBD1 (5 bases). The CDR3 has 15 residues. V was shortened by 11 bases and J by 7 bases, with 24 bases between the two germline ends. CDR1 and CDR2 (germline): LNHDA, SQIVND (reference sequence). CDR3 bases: TGTGCCTCGACCTCGGGGCTACCATCACGACAGCCCCAGCATTTT. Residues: CASTSGLPSRQPQHF.

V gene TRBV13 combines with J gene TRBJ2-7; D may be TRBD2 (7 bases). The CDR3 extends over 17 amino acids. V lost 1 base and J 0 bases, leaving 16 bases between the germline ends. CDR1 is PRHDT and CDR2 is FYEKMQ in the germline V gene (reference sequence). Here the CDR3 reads CASSLVGLADSSYEQYF. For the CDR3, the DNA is TGTGCCAGCAGCTTAGTGGGGCTAGCGGACAGCTCCTACGAGCAGTACTTC.

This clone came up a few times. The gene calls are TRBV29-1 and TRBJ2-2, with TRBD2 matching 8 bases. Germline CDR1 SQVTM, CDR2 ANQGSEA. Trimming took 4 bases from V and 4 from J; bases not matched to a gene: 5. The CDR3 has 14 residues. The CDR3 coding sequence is TGCAGCGTTGGGGGACTAGTTTCCACCGGGGAGCTGTTTTTT. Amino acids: CSVGGLVSTGELFF.

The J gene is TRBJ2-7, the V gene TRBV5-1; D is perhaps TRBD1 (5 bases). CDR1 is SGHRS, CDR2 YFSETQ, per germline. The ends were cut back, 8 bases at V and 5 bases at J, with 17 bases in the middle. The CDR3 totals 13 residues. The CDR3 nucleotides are TGCGCCAGTCGAATCAGGGATGGCGACGAGCAGTACTTC. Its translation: CASRIRDGDEQYF.

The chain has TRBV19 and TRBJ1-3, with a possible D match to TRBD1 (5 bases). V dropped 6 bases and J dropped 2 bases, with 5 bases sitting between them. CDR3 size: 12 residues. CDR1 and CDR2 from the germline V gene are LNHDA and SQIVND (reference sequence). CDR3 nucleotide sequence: TGTGCCAGTAGGACAGCTGGAAACACCATATATTTT. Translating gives CASRTAGNTIYF.

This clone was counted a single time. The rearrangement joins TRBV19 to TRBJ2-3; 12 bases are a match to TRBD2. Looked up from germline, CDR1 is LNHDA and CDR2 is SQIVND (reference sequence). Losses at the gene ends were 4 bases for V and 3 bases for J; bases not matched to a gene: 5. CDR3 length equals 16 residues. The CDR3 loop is CASSTDGLAGTDTQYF. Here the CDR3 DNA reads TGTGCCAGTAGTACCGACGGACTAGCGGGAACAGATACGCAGTATTTT.